These 2 T cell receptor beta chains were sequenced from one sample in a study of a mutant IDH1 vaccine in newly diagnosed glioma (dated by TCRdb to the early 2020s). This specimen's time point label, interpreted: week 47, end of study. Every vaccine dose consisted of 300 ug of a 20-mer mutant IDH1 peptide in Montanide, administered subcutaneously together with topical imiquimod. These TCRs are of unknown antigen specificity. Receptors were amplified or captured by the immunoSEQ multiplex PCR assay. TCRdb took over this immuneACCESS table, retaining in-frame rearrangements with V and J assigned. Such tables are incomplete; in checked studies, under half of the missing clones stem from an unresolved V gene, and the remainder is unexplained. Here the sample has around 54,000 clones; over 80% occur a single time. The top ten constitute about 3.2% of the sample. Here the sequenced sample was PBMCs, taken from a glioma patient whose treatment included an IDH1 peptide vaccine. The receptor set was obtained from a woman in her forties or fifties with glioma.

This clone was seen only a few times. The V call is TRBV7-2, the J call TRBJ2-1, with D possibly TRBD2 on 5 matching bases. The germline V gene has CDR1 SGHTA and CDR2 FQGNSA. Deletions cut 6 bases from V and 8 bases from J, with 11 bases between. CDR3 size: 12 residues. In DNA, the CDR3 is TGTGCCAGCAGACCTGAGAGGGATGAGCAGTTCTTC. Protein sequence: CASRPERDEQFF.

V is TRBV19 and J is TRBJ1-4; 7 bases fit TRBD1. The CDR3 spans 15 residues. V gave up 5 bases and J gave up 8 bases; unmatched junction bases: 11. Germline CDR1 and CDR2: LNHDA and SQIVND (reference sequence). CDR3 amino acids: CASSPRDSREEKLFF. The CDR3 bases are TGTGCCAGTAGTCCCCGGGACAGTAGGGAGGAAAAACTGTTTTTT.